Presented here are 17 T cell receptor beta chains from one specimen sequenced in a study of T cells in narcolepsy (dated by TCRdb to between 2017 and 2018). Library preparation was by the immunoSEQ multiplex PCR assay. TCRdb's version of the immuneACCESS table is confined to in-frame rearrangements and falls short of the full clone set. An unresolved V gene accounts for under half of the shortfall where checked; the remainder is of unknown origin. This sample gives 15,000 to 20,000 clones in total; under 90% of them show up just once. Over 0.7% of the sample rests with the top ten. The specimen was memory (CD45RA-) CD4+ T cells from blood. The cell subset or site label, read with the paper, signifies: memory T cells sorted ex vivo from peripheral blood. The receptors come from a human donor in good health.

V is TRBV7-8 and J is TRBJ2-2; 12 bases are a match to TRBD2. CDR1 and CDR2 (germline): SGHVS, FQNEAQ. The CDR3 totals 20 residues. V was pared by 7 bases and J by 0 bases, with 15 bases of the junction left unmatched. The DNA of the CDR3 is TGTGCCAGCACCCGCCGGTCACTAGCGGGGGGACATACGAACACCGGGGAGCTGTTTTTT. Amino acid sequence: CASTRRSLAGGHTNTGELFF.

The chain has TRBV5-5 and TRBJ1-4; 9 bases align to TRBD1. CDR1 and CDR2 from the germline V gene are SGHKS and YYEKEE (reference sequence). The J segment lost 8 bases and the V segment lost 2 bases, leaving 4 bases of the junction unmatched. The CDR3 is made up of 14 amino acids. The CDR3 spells CASSFGTGFEKLFF. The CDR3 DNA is TGTGCCAGCAGCTTCGGGACAGGGTTCGAAAAACTGTTTTTT. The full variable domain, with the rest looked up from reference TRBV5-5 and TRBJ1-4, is DAGVTQSPTHLIKTRGQQVTLRCSPISGHKSVSWYQQVLGQGPQFIFQYYEKEERGRGNFPDRFSARQFPNYSSELNVNALLLGDSALYLCASSFGTGFEKLFFGSGTQLSVL.

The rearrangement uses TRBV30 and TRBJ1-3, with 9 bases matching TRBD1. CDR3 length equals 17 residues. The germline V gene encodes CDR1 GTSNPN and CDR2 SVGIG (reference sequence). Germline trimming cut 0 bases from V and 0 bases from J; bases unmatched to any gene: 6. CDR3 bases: TGTGCCTGGAGTGTACTGAGGACAGGGGCCTCTGGAAACACCATATATTTT. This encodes CAWSVLRTGASGNTIYF. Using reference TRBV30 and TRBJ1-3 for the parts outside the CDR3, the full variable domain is SQTIHQWPATLVQPVGSPLSLECTVEGTSNPNLYWYRQAAGRGLQLLFYSVGIGQISSEVPQNLSASRPQDRQFILSSKKLLLSDSGFYLCAWSVLRTGASGNTIYFGEGSWLTVV.

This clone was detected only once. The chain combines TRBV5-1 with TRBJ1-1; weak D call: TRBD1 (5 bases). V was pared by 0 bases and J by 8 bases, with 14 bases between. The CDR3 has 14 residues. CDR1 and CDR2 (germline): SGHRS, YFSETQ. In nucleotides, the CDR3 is TGCGCCAGCAGCTTGGATTCGACAGTCCTAGAAGCTTTCTTT. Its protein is CASSLDSTVLEAFF. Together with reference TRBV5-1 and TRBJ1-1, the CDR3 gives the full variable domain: KAGVTQTPRYLIKTRGQQVTLSCSPISGHRSVSWYQQTPGQGLQFLFEYFSETQRNKGNFPGRFSGRQFSNSRSEMNVSTLELGDSALYLCASSLDSTVLEAFFGQGTRLTVV.

The DNA for the CDR3 is TGTGCCAGCTCACCACCCAACAGAATGTACGAGCAGTACTTC. Translating gives CASSPPNRMYEQYF. The chain combines TRBV18 with TRBJ2-7; D ambiguous. The germline gives CDR1 KGHSH, CDR2 LQKENI. Trimming removed 0 bases from V and 4 bases from J, with 10 bases in between. The length of the CDR3 is 14 residues.

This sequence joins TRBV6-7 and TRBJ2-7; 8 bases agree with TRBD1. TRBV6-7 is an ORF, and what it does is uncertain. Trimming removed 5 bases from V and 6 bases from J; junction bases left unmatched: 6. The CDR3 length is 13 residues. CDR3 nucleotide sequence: TGTGCCAGCAGTAAAGGACAGGGTAGCGAGCAGTACTTC. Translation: CASSKGQGSEQYF.

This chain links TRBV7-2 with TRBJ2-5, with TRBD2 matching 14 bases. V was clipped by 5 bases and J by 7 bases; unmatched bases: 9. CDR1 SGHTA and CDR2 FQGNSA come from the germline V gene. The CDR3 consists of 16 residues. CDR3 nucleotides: TGTGCCAGCAGCGACCAGTCGGGGACTAGCGGGGGGACCCAGTACTTC. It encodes CASSDQSGTSGGTQYF.

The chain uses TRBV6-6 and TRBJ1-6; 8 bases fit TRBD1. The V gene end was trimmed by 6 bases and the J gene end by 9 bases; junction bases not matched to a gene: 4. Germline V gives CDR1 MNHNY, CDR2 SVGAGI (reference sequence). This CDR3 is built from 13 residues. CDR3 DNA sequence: TGTGCCAGCAGCCTGGACAGGGTTTCACCCCTCCACTTT. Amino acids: CASSLDRVSPLHF.

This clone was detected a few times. CDR3 DNA: TGTGCCAGCAGCCTATTTATTGGCACTGAAGCTTTCTTT. This sequence encodes CASSLFIGTEAFF. The rearrangement joins TRBV5-4 to TRBJ1-1; D call uncertain. The length of the CDR3 is 13 residues. Germline-derived CDR1 and CDR2 are SGHNT and YYREEE (reference sequence). With 4 bases removed from V and 4 bases from J, the gap between germline ends came to 11 bases.

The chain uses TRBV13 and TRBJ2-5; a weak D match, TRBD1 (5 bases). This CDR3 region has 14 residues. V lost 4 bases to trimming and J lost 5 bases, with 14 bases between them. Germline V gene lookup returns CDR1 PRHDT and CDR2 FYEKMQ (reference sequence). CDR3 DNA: TGTGCCAGCAGCTCTAGGGGCGAAGGTGAGACCCAGTACTTC. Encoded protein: CASSSRGEGETQYF.

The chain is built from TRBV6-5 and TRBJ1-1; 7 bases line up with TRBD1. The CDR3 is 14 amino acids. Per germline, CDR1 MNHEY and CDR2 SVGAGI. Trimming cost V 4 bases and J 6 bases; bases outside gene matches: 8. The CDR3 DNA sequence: TGTGCCAGCAGTTTAAGAGCCAGGGGGGCTGAAGCTTTCTTT. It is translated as CASSLRARGAEAFF.

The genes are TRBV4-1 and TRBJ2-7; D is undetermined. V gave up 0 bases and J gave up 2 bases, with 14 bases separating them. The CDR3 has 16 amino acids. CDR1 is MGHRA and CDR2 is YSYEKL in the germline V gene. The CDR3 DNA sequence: TGCGCCAGCAGCCAAGAGGTGGAGTTGCGGACCTACGAGCAGTACTTC. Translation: CASSQEVELRTYEQYF.

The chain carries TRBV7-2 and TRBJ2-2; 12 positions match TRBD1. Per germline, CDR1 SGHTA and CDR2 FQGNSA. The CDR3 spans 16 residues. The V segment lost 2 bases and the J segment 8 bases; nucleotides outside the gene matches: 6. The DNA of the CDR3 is TGTGCCAGCAGCTTAAAGGGACAGGGGGCCTTGGGGGAGCTGTTTTTT. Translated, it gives CASSLKGQGALGELFF.

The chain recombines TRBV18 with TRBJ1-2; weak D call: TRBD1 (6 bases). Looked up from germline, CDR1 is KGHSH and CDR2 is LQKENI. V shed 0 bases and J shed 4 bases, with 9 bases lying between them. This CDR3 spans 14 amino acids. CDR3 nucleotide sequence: TGTGCCAGCTCACCACCGGGGGGCGGCTATGGCTACACCTTC. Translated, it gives CASSPPGGGYGYTF.

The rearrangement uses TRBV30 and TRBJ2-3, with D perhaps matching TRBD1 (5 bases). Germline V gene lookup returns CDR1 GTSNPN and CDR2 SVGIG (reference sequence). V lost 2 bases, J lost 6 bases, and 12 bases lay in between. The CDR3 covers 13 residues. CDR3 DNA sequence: TGTGCCTGGAGTCGAAGGGGCAGGGATACGCAGTATTTT. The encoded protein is CAWSRRGRDTQYF.

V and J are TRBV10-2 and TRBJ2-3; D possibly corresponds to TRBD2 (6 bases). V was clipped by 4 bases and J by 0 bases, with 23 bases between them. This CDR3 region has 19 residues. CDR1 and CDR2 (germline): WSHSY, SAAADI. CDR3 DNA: TGCGCCAGCAGTGGCCCGACTAGAGCGCTCCTTACTAGCACAGATACGCAGTATTTT. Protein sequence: CASSGPTRALLTSTDTQYF.

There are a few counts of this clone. Written as DNA, the CDR3 is TGTGCCAGCAGGGGCCGGGTATCGACAGATACGCAGTATTTT. Translating it yields CASRGRVSTDTQYF. This chain joins TRBV7-9 and TRBJ2-3; D unclear. V lost 6 bases and J lost 3, with 13 bases in between. This CDR3 spans 14 amino acids. Germline CDR1 and CDR2: SEHNR and FQNEAQ (reference sequence).